Below, 19 T cell receptor beta chains from the same sample are listed, as sequenced in a study of T cell changes during pregnancy in multiple sclerosis. Generated by immunoSEQ multiplex PCR, the TCRdb table keeps only in-frame clones and is missing some. Of 40,000 to 50,000 clones listed, roughly 93% are singletons. Sequences were derived from CD4+ T cells from peripheral blood mononuclear cells, sampled in the second trimester of pregnancy. The receptors were gathered from a female donor in good health, enrolled as a control in a pregnancy study.

This chain links TRBV30 with TRBJ1-4, with D unresolved. Germline assignment: CDR1 GTSNPN and CDR2 SVGIG (reference sequence). This CDR3 is built from 14 residues. The germline V and J ends were trimmed by 0 bases and 7 bases, with 12 bases remaining between them. The CDR3: CAWSVEYGIEKLFF. The CDR3 coding sequence is TGTGCCTGGAGTGTAGAATATGGCATTGAAAAACTGTTTTTT. Full variable domain (rest looked up from reference TRBV30 and TRBJ1-4): SQTIHQWPATLVQPVGSPLSLECTVEGTSNPNLYWYRQAAGRGLQLLFYSVGIGQISSEVPQNLSASRPQDRQFILSSKKLLLSDSGFYLCAWSVEYGIEKLFFGSGTQLSVL.

V is TRBV4-3 and J is TRBJ2-2; 8 positions agree with TRBD2. This CDR3 spans 16 amino acids. Germline V gene lookup returns CDR1 LGHNA and CDR2 YSLEER. Unmatched junction bases numbered 7, after V lost 1 base and J lost 6 bases. In DNA, the CDR3 is TGCGCCAGCAGCCAAGCCCGGGTGCGGGGGGCCGGGGAGCTGTTTTTT. It encodes CASSQARVRGAGELFF.

This chain connects TRBV5-1 to TRBJ2-2; D call uncertain. Trimming shortened V by 2 bases and J by 1 base, and 9 bases separated the two germline ends. Germline CDR1 reads SGHRS; CDR2 reads YFSETQ. The CDR3 runs 15 residues. The CDR3 here is CASSFRMGNTGELFF. For the CDR3, the DNA is TGCGCCAGCAGCTTCAGGATGGGGAACACCGGGGAGCTGTTTTTT.

The DNA of the CDR3 is TGTGCCAGCAGTGGGGGAGGGGCGTATGGCTACACCTTC. Amino acids: CASSGGGAYGYTF. The V and J genes are TRBV2 and TRBJ1-2; a weak D match, TRBD1 (5 bases). In germline, CDR1 is SNHLY, CDR2 FYNNEI. V was shortened by 4 bases and J by 5 bases, with 11 bases between the two germline ends. This CDR3 has 13 residues.

J is TRBJ1-4 and V is TRBV19; D uncertain. CDR1 is LNHDA, CDR2 SQIVND, per germline (reference sequence). The CDR3 totals 16 residues. V was clipped by 7 bases and J by 0 bases, with 15 bases between them. CDR3 loop: CASNPRRRATNEKLFF. The CDR3, as DNA: TGTGCCAGTAACCCCCGACGGAGGGCAACTAATGAAAAACTGTTTTTT.

The chain uses TRBV9 and TRBJ2-7; 8 bases agree with TRBD1. The trim removed 4 bases at V and 2 bases at J, leaving 5 bases unmatched. The CDR3 totals 14 residues. The germline gives CDR1 SGDLS, CDR2 YYNGEE. The CDR3 nucleotides read TGTGCCAGCAGCACCCGGACAGGGCCCTACGAGCAGTACTTC. This translates into CASSTRTGPYEQYF.

The chain couples TRBV7-2 to TRBJ2-1; D is unresolved. This CDR3 has 14 residues. The germline V gene has CDR1 SGHTA and CDR2 FQGNSA. The ends were cut back, 3 bases at V and 8 bases at J, with 14 bases in the middle. CDR3 nucleotide sequence: TGTGCCAGCAGCTTTCATACTAATCGGGATGAGCAGTTCTTC. Its translation: CASSFHTNRDEQFF.

The chain carries TRBV5-6 and TRBJ2-2, with TRBD2 as a possible D gene (5 bases). In germline, CDR1 is SGHDT, CDR2 YYEEEE. V lost 4 bases and J lost 3, with 10 bases in between. The CDR3 extends over 14 amino acids. The chain's CDR3 is CASSRRMDTGELFF. The CDR3 bases are TGTGCCAGCAGCCGGAGGATGGACACCGGGGAGCTGTTTTTT.

With respect to this clone: The same CDR3 arises from other DNA sequences in this sample as well. This chain links TRBV11-3 with TRBJ1-1; no reliable D call. V lost 4 bases and J 6 bases, leaving 12 bases between the germline ends. Looked up from germline, CDR1 is SGHNT and CDR2 is YENEEA. The length of the CDR3 is 13 residues. The CDR3 is CASSSRTDAEAFF. Written as DNA, the CDR3 is TGTGCCAGCAGCTCTCGGACTGACGCTGAAGCTTTCTTT.

The chain uses TRBV13 and TRBJ2-7, with TRBD1 matching 8 bases. From germline, CDR1 is PRHDT and CDR2 FYEKMQ (reference sequence). Unmatched junction bases numbered 5, after V lost 3 bases and J lost 1 base. CDR3 length equals 15 residues. The CDR3 here is CASSLRQGISYEQYF. In nucleotides, the CDR3 is TGTGCCAGCAGCTTGAGACAGGGGATATCCTACGAGCAGTACTTC.

The chain has TRBV12-5 and TRBJ2-3; D is possibly TRBD2 (5 bases). Germline CDR1 reads LGHNT; CDR2 reads FRNRAP. V was pared by 1 base and J by 2 bases, with 13 bases between. The CDR3 is 16 residues long. CDR3 loop: CASGLDRDAFTDTQYF. The CDR3 nucleotides are TGTGCTAGTGGTTTGGATCGGGATGCCTTCACAGATACGCAGTATTTT.

The chain is built from TRBV27 and TRBJ2-3; 10 bases agree with TRBD2. The germline V gene encodes CDR1 MNHEY and CDR2 SMNVEV (reference sequence). J lost 1 base, V lost 3 bases, and 10 bases had no gene match. The CDR3 covers 18 residues. In DNA, the CDR3 is TGTGCCAGCAGTTTTGATGAGCGGGGGGGAAGACGCACAGATACGCAGTATTTT. Translated: CASSFDERGGRRTDTQYF.

This chain links TRBV14 with TRBJ1-4; TRBD1 agrees at 7 bases. CDR1 is SGHDN, CDR2 FVKESK, per germline. This CDR3 has 15 residues. J was trimmed by 6 bases and V by 3 bases; bases with no gene match: 7. For the CDR3, the DNA is TGTGCCAGCAGCCATATGAACAGGGGAGATGAAAAACTGTTTTTT. Protein product: CASSHMNRGDEKLFF.

J is TRBJ1-6 and V is TRBV7-9; TRBD1 matches 9 bases. With V trimmed by 4 bases and J by 5 bases, 6 bases remained unmatched. This CDR3 spans 16 amino acids. Germline V gives CDR1 SEHNR, CDR2 FQNEAQ (reference sequence). CDR3 sequence: CASSYRTGANNSPLHF. In DNA, the CDR3 is TGTGCCAGCAGCTACAGGACAGGGGCAAATAATTCACCCCTCCACTTT.

V and J are TRBV11-3 and TRBJ2-5, with 9 bases that match TRBD2. Germline CDR1 is SGHNT and CDR2 is YENEEA. The CDR3 contains 13 residues. Trimming at V came to 7 bases and at J to 3 bases, leaving 3 bases not matched to a gene. The CDR3: CASTTSGKETQYF. In DNA form, the CDR3 reads TGTGCCAGCACGACTAGCGGAAAAGAGACCCAGTACTTC.

The chain couples TRBV7-2 to TRBJ2-7; the D gene is possibly TRBD1 (6 bases). V lost 5 bases, J lost 0 bases, and 8 bases lay in between. From germline, CDR1 is SGHTA and CDR2 FQGNSA. This CDR3 comprises 13 residues. Here the CDR3 reads CASSRDNSYEQYF. The CDR3 DNA follows: TGTGCCAGCAGCCGGGACAACTCCTACGAGCAGTACTTC.

The V gene is TRBV27, the J gene TRBJ1-5; D is possibly TRBD1 (5 bases). This CDR3 spans 17 amino acids. Germline assignment: CDR1 MNHEY and CDR2 SMNVEV (reference sequence). Trimming cost V 4 bases and J 3 bases, with 19 bases left between them. CDR3 sequence: CASSSQALNRFNQPQHF. CDR3 in DNA: TGTGCCAGCAGTTCACAGGCGCTGAACAGGTTCAATCAGCCCCAGCATTTT.

The rearrangement links TRBV2 to TRBJ1-4; TRBD1 might be the D (6 bases). V shed 3 bases and J shed 4 bases, with 15 bases lying between them. This CDR3 spans 16 amino acids. Germline values: CDR1 SNHLY, CDR2 FYNNEI. CDR3 amino acids: CASSEGALRGNEKLFF. CDR3 nucleotide sequence: TGTGCCAGCAGTGAGGGGGCCCTACGGGGTAATGAAAAACTGTTTTTT.

The gene calls are TRBV4-3 and TRBJ1-6, with D perhaps matching TRBD1 (5 bases). Looked up from germline, CDR1 is LGHNA and CDR2 is YSLEER. This CDR3 comprises 16 residues. Trimming shortened V by 4 bases and J by 6 bases, and 16 bases separated the two germline ends. The CDR3 region has the DNA TGCGCCAGCAGCCTGCTCGATTTAAGGGGTAATTCACCCCTCCACTTT. The encoded protein is CASSLLDLRGNSPLHF.